The rows below give T cell receptor beta chains drawn from one sample of a study of blood T cell repertoires in COVID-19. Produced via immunoSEQ multiplex PCR; TCRdb's table is partial and in-frame only. This table has some 40,000 clones, about 88% appearing once. What was sequenced was peripheral blood. The receptors were gathered from a human donor in a cohort sampled during active COVID-19. The CDR3 runs from the conserved cysteine through the conserved F or W. The D gene is left open where the match is weak.

d_call j_call v_call cdr3_aa
NA TRBJ2-2 TRBV10-3 CAIKGREAGELFF
NA TRBJ1-2 TRBV3-1/TRBV3-2 CASVGGGYGYTF
NA TRBJ1-1 TRBV21-1 CASSKLLRTGKVKEAFF
NA TRBJ1-5 TRBV2 CASSPQGLGQPQHF
TRBD2 TRBJ2-7 TRBV12-3/TRBV12-4 CASSLRGGYEQYF
NA TRBJ1-5 TRBV7-8 CASSFKTSQPQHF
NA TRBJ1-2 TRBV18 CASSPETNYGYTF
TRBD2 TRBJ2-3 TRBV18 CATALGLAGSTDTQYF
NA TRBJ1-2 TRBV7-9 CASSLGHLNYGYTF
NA TRBJ1-2 TRBV13 CASSSRTMLRGYTF
NA TRBJ1-2 TRBV6-5 CASSYSPRGLNYGYTF
NA TRBJ1-2 TRBV29-1 CSVDQDSRYTF
NA TRBJ2-3 TRBV7-9 CASSQFGDSDTQYF
TRBD1 TRBJ1-1 TRBV19 CASSPAGGQGASAFF
TRBD2 TRBJ2-4 TRBV10-2 CASSPALRGAYAKNIQYF
TRBD1 TRBJ1-2 TRBV27 CASSLAGQVYGYTF
NA TRBJ1-6 TRBV5-6 CASSRLQGSYNSPLHF
NA TRBJ2-1 TRBV9 CASSVTPDNEQFF
NA TRBJ1-2 TRBV6-5 CASSYERFYGYTF
NA TRBJ1-2 TRBV6-5 CASTAGDYGYTF
TRBD1 TRBJ1-1 TRBV12-3/TRBV12-4 CASSSAGQGAFF
TRBD1 TRBJ2-7 TRBV28 CASSIPSPGQGTYEQYF
TRBD1 TRBJ2-5 TRBV5-1 CASSLEGAGETQYF
TRBD1 TRBJ1-1 TRBV19 CASTLGQDRDPEAFF
NA TRBJ1-1 TRBV28 CASSRTMNTEAFF
NA TRBJ1-5 TRBV5-6 CASSLAGGGNQPQHF
TRBD1 TRBJ1-6 TRBV3-1/TRBV3-2 CASSHGTGGSPLHF
NA TRBJ2-2 TRBV9 CASSVVGQPTGELFF
NA TRBJ2-4 TRBV20-1 CSARALNIQYF
NA TRBJ1-3 TRBV5-4 CASSLGGGGSGNTIYF
NA TRBJ1-3 TRBV7-3 CASSLTTGNTIYF
TRBD1 TRBJ2-3 TRBV29-1 CSVGFQGADTQYF
NA TRBJ2-2 TRBV5-1 CASSPAGDLGELFF
NA TRBJ2-1 TRBV6-1 CASSDTSGADEQFF
TRBD1 TRBJ1-1 TRBV13 CASSSRDRGTEAFF
NA TRBJ2-7 TRBV10-1 CASSPRGSTYEQYF
NA TRBJ1-3 TRBV7-9 CASTEGGPGGNTIYF
TRBD1 TRBJ1-5 TRBV12-5 CASSPPVGDRSNQPQHF
NA TRBJ1-2 TRBV5-6 CASSSGFNYGYTF
NA TRBJ2-1 TRBV27 CASSSFTSFYEQFF
TRBD1 TRBJ2-5 TRBV5-1 CASSLAGTGEETQYF
NA TRBJ1-4 TRBV6-5 CASSAGTSEKLFF
NA TRBJ2-2 TRBV19 CATQTGYITGELFF
NA TRBJ1-1 TRBV12-3/TRBV12-4 CASSFTRNTEAFF
TRBD1 TRBJ2-3 TRBV4-1 CASSQEGTGYPHTQYF
TRBD2 TRBJ2-1 TRBV2 CASSELSAGDLEFF
TRBD1 TRBJ2-7 TRBV6-5 CASSYSQGANEQYF
TRBD1 TRBJ2-1 TRBV27 CASGWTGDPNEQFF
TRBD2 TRBJ2-5 TRBV10-2 CASSSSGGAGETQYF
NA TRBJ2-2 TRBV11-3 CASSATGTGAAGELFF
NA TRBJ2-6 TRBV5-1 CASSPDRSGANVLTF